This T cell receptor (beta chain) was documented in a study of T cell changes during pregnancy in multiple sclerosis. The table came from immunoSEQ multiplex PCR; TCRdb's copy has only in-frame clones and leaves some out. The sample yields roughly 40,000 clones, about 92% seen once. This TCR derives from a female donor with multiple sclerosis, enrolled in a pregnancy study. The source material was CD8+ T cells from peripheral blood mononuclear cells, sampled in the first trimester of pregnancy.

The CDR3 is CASSEEGAGTGELFF. The CDR3 coding sequence is TGTGCCAGCAGTGAAGAGGGGGCGGGCACCGGGGAGCTGTTTTTT. This chain uses TRBV6-1 with TRBJ2-2; TRBD1 aligns across 7 bases. V gave up 1 base and J gave up 4 bases; unmatched junction bases: 3. CDR1 is MNHNS, CDR2 SASEGT, per germline. The CDR3 consists of 15 residues.